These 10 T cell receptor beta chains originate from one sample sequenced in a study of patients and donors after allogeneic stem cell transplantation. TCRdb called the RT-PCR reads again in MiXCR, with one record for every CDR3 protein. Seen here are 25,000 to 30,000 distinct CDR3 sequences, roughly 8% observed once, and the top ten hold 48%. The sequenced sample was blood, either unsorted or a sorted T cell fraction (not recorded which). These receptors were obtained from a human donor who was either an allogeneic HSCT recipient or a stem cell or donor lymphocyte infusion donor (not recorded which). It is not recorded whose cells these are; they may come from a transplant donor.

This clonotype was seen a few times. CDR3 nucleotide sequence: TGTGCCAGCAGCTTAGCGGGGAGGAGGTCCTACAATGAGCAGTTCTTC. Its protein product is CASSLAGRRSYNEQFF. The V and J genes are TRBV7-9 and TRBJ2-1, with TRBD2 as a possible D gene (6 bases). Germline V gives CDR1 SEHNR, CDR2 FQNEAQ (reference sequence). Trimming left V 0 bases short and J 1 base short, with 10 bases between. This CDR3 contains 16 residues.

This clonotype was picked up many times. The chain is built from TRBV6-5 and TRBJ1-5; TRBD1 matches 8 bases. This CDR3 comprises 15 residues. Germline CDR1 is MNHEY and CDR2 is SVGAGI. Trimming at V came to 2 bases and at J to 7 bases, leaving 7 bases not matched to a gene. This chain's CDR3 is CASSYSQGAGQPQHF. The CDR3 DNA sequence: TGTGCCAGCAGTTACAGCCAGGGGGCAGGGCAGCCCCAGCATTTT.

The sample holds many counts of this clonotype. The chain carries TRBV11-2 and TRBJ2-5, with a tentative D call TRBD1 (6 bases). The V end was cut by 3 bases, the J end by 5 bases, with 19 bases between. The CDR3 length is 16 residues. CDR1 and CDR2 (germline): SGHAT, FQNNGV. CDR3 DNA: TGTGCCAGCAGCTTCGCCCGCTTGGGGGCCCGGGAGACCCAGTACTTC. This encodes CASSFARLGARETQYF.

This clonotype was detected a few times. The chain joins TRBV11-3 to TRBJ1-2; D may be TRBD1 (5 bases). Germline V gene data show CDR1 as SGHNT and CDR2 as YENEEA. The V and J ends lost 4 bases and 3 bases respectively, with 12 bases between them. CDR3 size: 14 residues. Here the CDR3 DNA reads TGTGCCAGCAGCTCTTGGGGGACCGACTATGGCTACACCTTC. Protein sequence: CASSSWGTDYGYTF.

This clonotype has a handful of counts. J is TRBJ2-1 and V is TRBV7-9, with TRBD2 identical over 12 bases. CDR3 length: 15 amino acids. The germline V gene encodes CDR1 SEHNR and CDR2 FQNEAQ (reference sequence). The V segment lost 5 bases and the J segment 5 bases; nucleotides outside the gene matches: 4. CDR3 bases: TGTGCCAGCAGCGTCCGACTAGCGGGGGACAATGAGCAGTTCTTC. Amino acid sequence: CASSVRLAGDNEQFF.

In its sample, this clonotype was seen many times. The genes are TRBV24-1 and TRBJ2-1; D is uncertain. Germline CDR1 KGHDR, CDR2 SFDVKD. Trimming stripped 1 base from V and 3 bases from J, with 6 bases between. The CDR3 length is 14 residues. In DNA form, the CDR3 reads TGTGCCACCAGTGATTTTGGCAGCTACAATGAGCAGTTCTTC. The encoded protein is CATSDFGSYNEQFF.

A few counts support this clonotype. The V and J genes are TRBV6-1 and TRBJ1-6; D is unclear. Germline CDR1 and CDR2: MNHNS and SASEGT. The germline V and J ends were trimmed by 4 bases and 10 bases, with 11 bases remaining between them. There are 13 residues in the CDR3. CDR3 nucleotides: TGTGCCAGCAGTGGTTCGGGCGACTCACCCCTCCACTTT. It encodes CASSGSGDSPLHF.

DNA of the CDR3: TGTGCCAGCAGCTATACACGGTTCGTAGAGCAGTACTTC. Translated, it gives CASSYTRFVEQYF. V is TRBV6-1 and J is TRBJ2-7; D remains ambiguous. Germline V gene lookup returns CDR1 MNHNS and CDR2 SASEGT. This CDR3 spans 13 amino acids. Trimming cost V 6 bases and J 7 bases, with 16 bases left between them.

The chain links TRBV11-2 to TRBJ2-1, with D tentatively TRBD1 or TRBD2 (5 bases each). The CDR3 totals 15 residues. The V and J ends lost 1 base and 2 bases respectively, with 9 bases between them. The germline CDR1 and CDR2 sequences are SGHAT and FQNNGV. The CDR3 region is CASSLGGSAYNEQFF. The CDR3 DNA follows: TGTGCCAGCAGCTTAGGGGGGAGTGCCTACAATGAGCAGTTCTTC. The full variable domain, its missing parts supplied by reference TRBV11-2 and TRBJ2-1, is EAGVAQSPRYKIIEKRQSVAFWCNPISGHATLYWYQQILGQGPKLLIQFQNNGVVDDSQLPKDRFSAERLKGVDSTLKIQPAKLEDSAVYLCASSLGGSAYNEQFFGPGTRLTVL.

The CDR3 sequence is CASIKPTRDPYEQYF. The DNA for the CDR3 is TGCGCCAGCATCAAACCAACCCGGGACCCCTACGAGCAGTACTTC. The rearrangement joins TRBV5-1 to TRBJ2-7; D assignment may be TRBD1 or TRBD2 (5 bases each). The CDR3 covers 15 residues. Trimming stripped 6 bases from V and 2 bases from J, with 18 bases between. Germline V gene sequence: CDR1 SGHRS, CDR2 YFSETQ.